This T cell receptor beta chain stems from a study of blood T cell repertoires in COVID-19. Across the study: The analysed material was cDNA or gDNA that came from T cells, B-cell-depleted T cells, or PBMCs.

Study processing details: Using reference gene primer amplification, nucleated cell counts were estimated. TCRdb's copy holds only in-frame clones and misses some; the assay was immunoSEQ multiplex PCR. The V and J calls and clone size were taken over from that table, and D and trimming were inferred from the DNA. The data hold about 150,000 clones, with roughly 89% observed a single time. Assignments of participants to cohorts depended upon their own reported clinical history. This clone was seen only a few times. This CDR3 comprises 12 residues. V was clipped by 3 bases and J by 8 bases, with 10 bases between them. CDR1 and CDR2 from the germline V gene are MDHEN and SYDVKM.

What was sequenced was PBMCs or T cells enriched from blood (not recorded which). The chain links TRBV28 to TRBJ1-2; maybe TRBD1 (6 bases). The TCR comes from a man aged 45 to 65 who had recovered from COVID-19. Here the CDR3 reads CASSFRGVGYTF. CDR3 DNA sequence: TGTGCCAGCAGTTTCAGGGGCGTGGGCTACACCTTC.